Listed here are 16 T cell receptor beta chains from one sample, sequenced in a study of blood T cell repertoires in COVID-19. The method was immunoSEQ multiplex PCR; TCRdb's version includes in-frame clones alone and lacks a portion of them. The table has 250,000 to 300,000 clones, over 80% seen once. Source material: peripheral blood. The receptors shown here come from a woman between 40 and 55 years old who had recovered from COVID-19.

The CDR3 loop is CAISGVEGLKGTQYF. In DNA form, the CDR3 reads TGTGCCATCAGTGGGGTCGAAGGACTGAAAGGGACCCAGTACTTC. The chain employs TRBV10-3 and TRBJ2-5; D is perhaps TRBD2 (5 bases). Germline-derived CDR1 and CDR2 are ENHRY and SYGVKD. The CDR3 has 15 residues. Trimming removed 4 bases from V and 7 bases from J, with 19 bases in between.

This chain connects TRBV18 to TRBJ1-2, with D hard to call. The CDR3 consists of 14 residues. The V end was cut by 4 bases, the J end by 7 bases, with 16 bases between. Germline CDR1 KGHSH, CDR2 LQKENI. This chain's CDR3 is CASSRGLHLGGYTF. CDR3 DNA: TGTGCCAGCTCACGAGGCCTTCACCTCGGTGGCTACACCTTC.

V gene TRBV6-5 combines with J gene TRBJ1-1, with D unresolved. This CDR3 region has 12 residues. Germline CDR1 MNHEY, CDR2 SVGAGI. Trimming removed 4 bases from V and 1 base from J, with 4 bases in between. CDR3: CASSLANTEAFF. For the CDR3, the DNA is TGTGCCAGCAGTTTGGCGAACACTGAAGCTTTCTTT.

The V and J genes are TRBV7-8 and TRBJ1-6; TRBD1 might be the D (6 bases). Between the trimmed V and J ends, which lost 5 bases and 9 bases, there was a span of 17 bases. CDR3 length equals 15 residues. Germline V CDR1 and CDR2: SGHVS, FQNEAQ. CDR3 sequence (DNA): TGTGCCAGCAGCCCGACACAGGGAAATAGTTCACCCCTCCACTTT. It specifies CASSPTQGNSSPLHF. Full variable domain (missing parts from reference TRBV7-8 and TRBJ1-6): GAGVSQSPRYKVAKRGQDVALRCDPISGHVSLFWYQQALGQGPEFLTYFQNEAQLDKSGLPSDRFFAERPEGSVSTLKIQRTQQEDSAVYLCASSPTQGNSSPLHFGNGTRLTVT.

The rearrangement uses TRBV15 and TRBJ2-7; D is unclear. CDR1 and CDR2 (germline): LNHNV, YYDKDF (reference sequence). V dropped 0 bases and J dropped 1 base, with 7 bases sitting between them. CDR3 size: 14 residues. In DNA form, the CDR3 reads TGTGCCACCAGCAGAGACGCGGATTCCTACGAGCAGTACTTC. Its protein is CATSRDADSYEQYF. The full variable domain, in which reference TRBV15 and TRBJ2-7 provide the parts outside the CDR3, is DAMVIQNPRYQVTQFGKPVTLSCSQTLNHNVMYWYQQKSSQAPKLLFHYYDKDFNNEADTPDNFQSRRPNTSFCFLDIRSPGLGDTAMYLCATSRDADSYEQYFGPGTRLTVT.

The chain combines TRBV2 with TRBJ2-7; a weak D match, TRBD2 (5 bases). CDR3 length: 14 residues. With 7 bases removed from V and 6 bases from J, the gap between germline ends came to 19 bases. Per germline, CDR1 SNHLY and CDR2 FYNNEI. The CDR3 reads CASTSGMQVREQYF. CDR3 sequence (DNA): TGTGCCAGCACCTCCGGGATGCAAGTACGCGAGCAGTACTTC.

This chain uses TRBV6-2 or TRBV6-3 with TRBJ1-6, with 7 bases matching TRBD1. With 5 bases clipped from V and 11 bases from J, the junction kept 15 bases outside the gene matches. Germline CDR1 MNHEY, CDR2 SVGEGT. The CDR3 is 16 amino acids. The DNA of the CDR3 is TGTGCCAGCAGTCGAGCATTGGCAGGGGGTCGTCCACCCCTCCACTTT. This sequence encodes CASSRALAGGRPPLHF.

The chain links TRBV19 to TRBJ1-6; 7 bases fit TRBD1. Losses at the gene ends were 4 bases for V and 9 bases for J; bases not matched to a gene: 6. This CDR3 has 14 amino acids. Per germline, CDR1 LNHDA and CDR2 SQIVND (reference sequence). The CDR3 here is CASSTPAGGSPLHF. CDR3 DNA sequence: TGTGCCAGTAGTACCCCCGCAGGGGGTTCACCCCTCCACTTT.

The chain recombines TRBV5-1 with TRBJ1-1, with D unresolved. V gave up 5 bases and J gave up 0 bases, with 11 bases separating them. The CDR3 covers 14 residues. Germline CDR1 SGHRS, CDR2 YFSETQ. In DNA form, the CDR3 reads TGCGCCAGCAGTGAAGGCGGATTGAACACTGAAGCTTTCTTT. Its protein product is CASSEGGLNTEAFF.

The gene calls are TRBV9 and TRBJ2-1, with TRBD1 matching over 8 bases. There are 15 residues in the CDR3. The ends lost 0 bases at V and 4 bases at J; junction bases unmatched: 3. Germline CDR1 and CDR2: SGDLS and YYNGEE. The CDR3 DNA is TGTGCCAGCAGCGTAGAGGACAGGGCATACAATGAGCAGTTCTTC. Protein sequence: CASSVEDRAYNEQFF.

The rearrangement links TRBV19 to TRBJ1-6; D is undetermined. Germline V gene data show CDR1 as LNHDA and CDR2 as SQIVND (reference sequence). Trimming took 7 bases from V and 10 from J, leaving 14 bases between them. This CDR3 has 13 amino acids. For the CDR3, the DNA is TGTGCCAGTACCCGAGCCCCCGAATCACCCCTCCACTTT. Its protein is CASTRAPESPLHF.

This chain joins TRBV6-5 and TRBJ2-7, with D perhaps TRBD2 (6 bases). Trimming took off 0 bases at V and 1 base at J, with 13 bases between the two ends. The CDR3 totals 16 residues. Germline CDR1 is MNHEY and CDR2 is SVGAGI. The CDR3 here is CASSYSLQGGSYEQYF. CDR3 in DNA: TGTGCCAGCAGTTACTCGTTGCAGGGAGGTTCCTACGAGCAGTACTTC.

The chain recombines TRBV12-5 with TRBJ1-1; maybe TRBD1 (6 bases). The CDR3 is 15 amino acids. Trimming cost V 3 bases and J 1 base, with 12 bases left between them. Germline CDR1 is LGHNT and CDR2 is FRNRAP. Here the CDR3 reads CASGFDQGWNTEAFF. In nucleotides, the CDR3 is TGTGCTAGTGGTTTCGACCAGGGGTGGAACACTGAAGCTTTCTTT.

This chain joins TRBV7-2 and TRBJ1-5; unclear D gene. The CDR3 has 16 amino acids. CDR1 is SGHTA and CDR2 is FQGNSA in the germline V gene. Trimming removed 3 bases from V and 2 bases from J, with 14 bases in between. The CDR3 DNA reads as TGTGCCAGCAGCTTGACGTTGACCGAGGGCAATCAGCCCCAGCATTTT. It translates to CASSLTLTEGNQPQHF.

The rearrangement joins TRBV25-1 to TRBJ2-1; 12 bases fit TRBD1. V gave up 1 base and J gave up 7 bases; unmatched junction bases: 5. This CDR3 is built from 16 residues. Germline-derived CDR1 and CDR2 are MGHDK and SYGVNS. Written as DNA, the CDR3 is TGTGCCAGCAGTGAATCGGGACAGGGGGCTTGGAATGAGCAGTTCTTC. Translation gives CASSESGQGAWNEQFF.

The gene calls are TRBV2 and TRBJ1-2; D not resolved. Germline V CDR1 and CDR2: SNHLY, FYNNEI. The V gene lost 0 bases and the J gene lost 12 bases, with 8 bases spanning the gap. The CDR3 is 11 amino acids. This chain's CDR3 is CASSEAGEHTF. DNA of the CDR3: TGTGCCAGCAGTGAAGCTGGAGAACACACCTTC.